This TCR beta chain was profiled in a study of T cell clonotyping in hematopoietic cell transplantation. CDR1 KGHSY and CDR2 FQNENV come from the germline V gene. The CDR3 is 15 residues long. Deletions cut 0 bases from V and 5 bases from J, with 11 bases between. Time point here: recipient sample about 28 days before transplant, after cytoreduction. Repertoires were generated with immunoSEQ multiplex PCR, while TCRdb's copy carries only in-frame clones and drops some. The table records some 13,000 clones, around 80% of them present only once. This receptor was obtained from a man aged 55 to 70 with acute myeloid leukemia. Some clones in this sample may be carry-over from other donors' samples. V and J are TRBV16 and TRBJ1-5; D remains unclear. Specimen: peripheral blood mononuclear cells, collected before stem cell transplant. CDR3 DNA sequence: TGTGCCAGCAGCCAATCGAGCACAGATGATCAGCCCCAGCATTTT. This encodes CASSQSSTDDQPQHF.